Listed here are 31 T cell receptor beta chains from one sample, sequenced in a study of PD-L1 blockade in urothelial cancer. The time point here: pretreatment peripheral blood. Produced via immunoSEQ multiplex PCR; TCRdb's table is partial and in-frame only. The profile shows 35,000 to 50,000 clones, approximately 80% of them singletons. The sample here was PBMCs, taken around atezolizumab (anti-PD-L1) treatment. Receptors originate from a man in his sixties with urothelial cancer.

The chain uses TRBV11-2 and TRBJ2-7; TRBD2 might be the D (5 bases). V lost 4 bases and J 9 bases, leaving 19 bases between the germline ends. The CDR3 is 14 amino acids. CDR1 and CDR2 from the germline V gene are SGHAT and FQNNGV. CDR3 bases: TGTGCCAGCAGCTACCCTCAAAGACATGGAGGGCAGTACTTC. Protein product: CASSYPQRHGGQYF.

This sequence joins TRBV13 and TRBJ1-4; 9 positions agree with TRBD1. After removal of 4 bases from V and 2 bases from J, the junction contained 20 bases not matched to a gene. The CDR3 has 21 amino acids. The V gene's germline CDR1 is PRHDT and CDR2 FYEKMQ (reference sequence). The CDR3 reads CASSSYSAGTGNRGTNEKLFF. The CDR3 region has the DNA TGTGCCAGCAGCTCTTACTCGGCGGGGACAGGGAATAGGGGCACTAATGAAAAACTGTTTTTT.

V usage is TRBV5-1 and J usage is TRBJ1-1; D gene uncertain. V lost 0 bases, J lost 5 bases, and 14 bases lay in between. The CDR3 has 15 amino acids. Germline-derived CDR1 and CDR2 are SGHRS and YFSETQ. CDR3 in amino acids: CASSLDRGVGTEAFF. CDR3 nucleotides: TGCGCCAGCAGCTTGGATCGCGGGGTGGGGACTGAAGCTTTCTTT.

The chain joins TRBV11-2 to TRBJ1-2, with TRBD1 matching over 7 bases. With 4 bases clipped from V and 3 bases from J, the junction kept 8 bases outside the gene matches. The CDR3 runs to 15 residues. From germline, CDR1 is SGHAT and CDR2 FQNNGV. The CDR3 sequence is CASSSGQLGDYGYTF. CDR3 sequence (DNA): TGTGCCAGCAGCTCGGGACAGCTGGGGGACTATGGCTACACCTTC.

The CDR3 sequence: CASSLAGTGTFFNYGYTF. The CDR3 DNA reads as TGTGCCAGCAGCTTAGCGGGGACAGGGACGTTCTTCAACTATGGCTACACCTTC. This chain links TRBV7-2 with TRBJ1-2; TRBD1 matches 9 bases. J was trimmed by 2 bases and V by 0 bases; bases with no gene match: 10. Germline CDR1 is SGHTA and CDR2 is FQGNSA. This CDR3 has 18 residues.

The chain carries TRBV19 and TRBJ1-2; the D gene is possibly TRBD1 (5 bases). The CDR3 loop spans 15 amino acids. Germline-derived CDR1 and CDR2 are LNHDA and SQIVND (reference sequence). V lost 4 bases and J 6 bases, leaving 18 bases between the germline ends. As DNA, the CDR3 is TGTGCCAGTAGTACCAGGGTCCCGGTCCCTGATGGCTACACCTTC. Translated: CASSTRVPVPDGYTF.

This sequence joins TRBV6-5 and TRBJ1-1; D possibly corresponds to TRBD1 (5 bases). The V end lost 5 bases, the J end lost 0 bases, and 13 bases lay between the germline ends. CDR3 length: 15 residues. Germline CDR1 and CDR2: MNHEY and SVGAGI. Written as DNA, the CDR3 is TGTGCCAGCAGTCTTAGACAGTTCTTGAACACTGAAGCTTTCTTT. This codes for CASSLRQFLNTEAFF.

The chain recombines TRBV2 with TRBJ2-2; D is perhaps TRBD2 (5 bases). Germline CDR1 SNHLY, CDR2 FYNNEI. The CDR3 length is 17 residues. Trimming shortened V by 9 bases and J by 0 bases, and 20 bases separated the two germline ends. CDR3 nucleotides: TGTGCCAGTAGGGAGAGGCGGCTAGCTGCGAACACCGGGGAGCTGTTTTTT. Amino acids: CASRERRLAANTGELFF.

The chain has TRBV21-1 and TRBJ1-5; TRBD1, the table's D call, was not compared with the DNA. TRBV21-1 is labeled a pseudogene. This CDR3 contains 16 residues. CDR3: CASSGRGQGGGQPQHF. For the CDR3, the DNA is TGTGCCAGCAGCGGACGTGGACAGGGGGGTGGTCAGCCCCAGCATTTT.

This clone has more than one count but fewer than ten. The J gene is TRBJ2-5, the V gene TRBV15; D ambiguous. Trimming took 0 bases from V and 8 from J, leaving 7 bases between them. Germline CDR1 LNHNV, CDR2 YYDKDF (reference sequence). The CDR3 is 12 residues long. The CDR3 protein is CATSRDSSTQYF. The DNA for the CDR3 is TGTGCCACCAGCAGAGATTCGAGTACCCAGTACTTC.

The rearrangement links TRBV11-2 to TRBJ1-3; 8 bases line up with TRBD1. Germline V gives CDR1 SGHAT, CDR2 FQNNGV. The CDR3 sequence is 15 residues long. V lost 5 bases, J lost 8 bases, and 11 bases stayed unmatched. The CDR3: CASSPQGAGVDTIYF. CDR3 coding DNA: TGTGCCAGCAGCCCCCAGGGGGCGGGTGTAGACACCATATATTTT.

This chain links TRBV5-4 with TRBJ1-1, with 7 bases fitting TRBD1. J lost 4 bases, V lost 4 bases, and 7 bases had no gene match. The CDR3 has 14 amino acids. CDR1 is SGHNT and CDR2 is YYREEE in the germline V gene (reference sequence). Written as DNA, the CDR3 is TGTGCCAGCAGCCCTGACAGGGTCGGCACTGAAGCTTTCTTT. Its translation: CASSPDRVGTEAFF. Using reference TRBV5-4 and TRBJ1-1 for the parts outside the CDR3, the full variable domain is ETGVTQSPTHLIKTRGQQVTLRCSSQSGHNTVSWYQQALGQGPQFIFQYYREEENGRGNFPPRFSGLQFPNYSSELNVNALELDDSALYLCASSPDRVGTEAFFGQGTRLTVV.

The chain carries TRBV5-1 and TRBJ1-1; TRBD1 matches at 11 bases. V was pared by 4 bases and J by 5 bases, with 4 bases of the junction left unmatched. Germline V gives CDR1 SGHRS, CDR2 YFSETQ. This CDR3 spans 14 amino acids. The CDR3: CASSTDRGQTEAFF. CDR3 in DNA: TGCGCCAGCAGCACGGACAGGGGGCAAACTGAAGCTTTCTTT.

This chain links TRBV18 with TRBJ1-5; TRBD1 agrees at 9 bases. Germline lookup yields CDR1 KGHSH and CDR2 LQKENI. The V and J ends lost 6 bases and 10 bases, in that order; junction bases with no gene match: 7. The CDR3 contains 13 residues. CDR3 bases: TGTGCCAGCTCCCGGGACAGGGACTCTCCCCAGCATTTT. Its protein product is CASSRDRDSPQHF.

V and J are TRBV18 and TRBJ2-1; a weak D match, TRBD1 (6 bases). The V gene's germline CDR1 is KGHSH and CDR2 LQKENI. The CDR3 is 13 amino acids. The V gene lost 5 bases and the J gene lost 10 bases, with 15 bases spanning the gap. CDR3 bases: TGTGCCAGCTCAACGACGCAGGGGACGGAGCAGTTCTTC. It encodes CASSTTQGTEQFF. Drawing the rest from reference TRBV18 and TRBJ2-1, the complete variable domain is NAGVMQNPRHLVRRRGQEARLRCSPMKGHSHVYWYRQLPEEGLKFMVYLQKENIIDESGMPKERFSAEFPKEGPSILRIQQVVRGDSAAYFCASSTTQGTEQFFGPGTRLTVL.

This clone was observed many times. The V and J genes are TRBV6-1 and TRBJ2-1; D remains unclear. Trimming stripped 3 bases from V and 7 bases from J, with 10 bases between. The CDR3 runs 13 residues. CDR1 and CDR2 (germline): MNHNS, SASEGT. CDR3 loop: CASSDRVENEQFF. In nucleotides, the CDR3 is TGTGCCAGCAGTGATCGGGTAGAGAATGAGCAGTTCTTC.

Of note for this clone: A junction end diverges from the germline sequence, so it may reflect a read error. This sequence joins TRBV14 and TRBJ2-1; D unresolved. The CDR3 has 12 residues. The germline CDR1 and CDR2 sequences are SGHDN and FVKESK. CDR3 sequence reads: CASSGRYSEQFF. In nucleotides, the CDR3 is TGTGCCAGCAGCGGAAGGTACAGTGAGCAGTTCTTC.

In the case of this clone: Germline is not matched at one junction end, which may reflect a read error. The V gene is TRBV7-7, the J gene TRBJ2-7; D gene unclear. This CDR3 spans 13 amino acids. The germline gives CDR1 SSHAT, CDR2 FNYEAQ (reference sequence). The CDR3 protein is CASSLELSSEQYF. CDR3 nucleotide sequence: TGTGCTAGCAGCCTCGAGCTTAGCTCCGAGCAGTACTTC.

This clone appeared once. CDR3 sequence (DNA): TGTGCCAGCAGCGGAGCGGGGGGGTTGTATTATGAGCAGTTCTTC. Protein product: CASSGAGGLYYEQFF. The rearrangement links TRBV11-2 to TRBJ2-1; 10 positions match TRBD2. CDR1 and CDR2 from the germline V gene are SGHAT and FQNNGV. V lost 5 bases, J lost 8 bases, and 9 bases stayed unmatched. The CDR3 runs 15 residues.

The chain uses TRBV29-1 and TRBJ1-1, with no clear D. Germline V gene lookup returns CDR1 SQVTM and CDR2 ANQGSEA. V was clipped by 3 bases and J by 2 bases, with 13 bases between them. The CDR3 spans 14 residues. The CDR3, as DNA: TGCAGCGTTGATGCGGGGATCCCTAACACTGAAGCTTTCTTT. It codes for CSVDAGIPNTEAFF.

The chain recombines TRBV7-9 with TRBJ2-5; 11 bases are shared with TRBD2. The CDR3 contains 14 residues. Looked up from germline, CDR1 is SEHNR and CDR2 is FQNEAQ (reference sequence). V gave up 1 base and J gave up 5 bases; unmatched junction bases: 0. The DNA of the CDR3 is TGTGCCAGCAGCTTAGGACTAGCGGGGGAGACCCAGTACTTC. Translation: CASSLGLAGETQYF.

The J gene is TRBJ2-2, the V gene TRBV6-6; D not certain. CDR1 and CDR2 (germline): MNHNY, SVGAGI (reference sequence). This CDR3 has 14 amino acids. V shed 0 bases and J shed 7 bases, with 9 bases lying between them. The CDR3 loop reads CASSYSLRHGELFF. Written as DNA, the CDR3 is TGTGCCAGCAGTTACTCCCTCAGACACGGGGAGCTGTTTTTT.

About this clone itself: One end of the junction is discordant with germline, which a read error may explain. This chain connects TRBV7-7 to TRBJ2-1; 13 bases map to TRBD2. Germline loops: CDR1 SSHAT, CDR2 FNYEAQ (reference sequence). The CDR3 is 15 amino acids. CDR3 residues: CASSSGTSGTNEQFF. The CDR3 nucleotides are TGTGCTAGCAGCTCCGGGACTAGCGGGACCAATGAGCAGTTCTTC.

This chain joins TRBV4-3 and TRBJ2-4; 8 bases are a match to TRBD1. Per the germline V gene, CDR1 is LGHNA and CDR2 is YSLEER. Germline trimming cut 0 bases from V and 9 bases from J; bases unmatched to any gene: 7. The CDR3 spans 15 residues. The DNA of the CDR3 is TGCGCCAGCAGCCAAGAACAGGGGACAGGTGGCATTCAGTACTTC. It specifies CASSQEQGTGGIQYF.

This chain joins TRBV6-5 and TRBJ1-2, with 7 nucleotides matching TRBD1. CDR1 MNHEY and CDR2 SVGAGI come from the germline V gene. Trimming took 2 bases from V and 1 from J; bases not matched to a gene: 4. The CDR3 contains 15 residues. The CDR3 sequence: CASSYGGGSNYGYTF. CDR3 in DNA: TGTGCCAGCAGTTACGGAGGGGGCAGTAACTATGGCTACACCTTC.

The rearrangement links TRBV6-1 to TRBJ1-3, with D possibly TRBD1 on 5 matching bases. Trimming stripped 2 bases from V and 0 bases from J, with 8 bases between. The length of the CDR3 is 15 residues. Germline V lookup: CDR1 MNHNS, CDR2 SASEGT. The CDR3 is CASSEQGYSGNTIYF. In nucleotides, the CDR3 is TGTGCCAGCAGTGAACAGGGCTACTCTGGAAACACCATATATTTT.

This clone is judged medium-sized (0.01 to 0.1%). The genes are TRBV18 and TRBJ2-7; the D gene is possibly TRBD2 (5 bases). CDR1 and CDR2 from the germline V gene are KGHSH and LQKENI. The V end was cut by 1 base, the J end by 0 bases, with 10 bases between. This CDR3 spans 15 amino acids. The CDR3: CASSPLPRGSYEQYF. DNA for the CDR3: TGTGCCAGCTCACCACTCCCCCGGGGCTCCTACGAGCAGTACTTC.

The CDR3 nucleotides read TGTGCCAGCCGACAAGGGACAGGGGGCTTTTATGGCTACACCTTC. It specifies CASRQGTGGFYGYTF. The rearrangement uses TRBV13 and TRBJ1-2, with 12 bases identical to TRBD1. Germline CDR1 PRHDT, CDR2 FYEKMQ (reference sequence). This CDR3 spans 15 amino acids. The J segment lost 5 bases and the V segment lost 8 bases, leaving 9 bases of the junction unmatched.

The V and J genes are TRBV27 and TRBJ2-5; D may be TRBD1 (6 bases). CDR3 length equals 14 residues. With 4 bases removed from V and 0 bases from J, the gap between germline ends came to 9 bases. Germline V lookup: CDR1 MNHEY, CDR2 SMNVEV (reference sequence). CDR3 region: CASSSDSYQETQYF. CDR3 in DNA: TGTGCCAGCAGTTCGGACAGCTACCAAGAGACCCAGTACTTC.

This chain connects TRBV6-1 to TRBJ2-5, with 7 bases fitting TRBD1. Germline V gene data show CDR1 as MNHNS and CDR2 as SASEGT. V shed 11 bases, J shed 5 bases, and the junction held 17 bases outside the gene matches. This CDR3 contains 15 residues. The CDR3 bases are TGTGCCGCCCCCCCAGGAAAGGGGGCCGAGGAGACCCAGTACTTC. Translation gives CAAPPGKGAEETQYF.

The rearrangement uses TRBV2 and TRBJ1-5, with D perhaps matching TRBD1 (5 bases). Germline loops: CDR1 SNHLY, CDR2 FYNNEI. CDR3 size: 14 residues. The ends were cut back, 1 base at V and 7 bases at J, with 11 bases in the middle. For the CDR3, the DNA is TGTGCCAGCAGTGAAGTGCAGGGTAGGCAGCCCCAGCATTTT. Translated, it gives CASSEVQGRQPQHF.